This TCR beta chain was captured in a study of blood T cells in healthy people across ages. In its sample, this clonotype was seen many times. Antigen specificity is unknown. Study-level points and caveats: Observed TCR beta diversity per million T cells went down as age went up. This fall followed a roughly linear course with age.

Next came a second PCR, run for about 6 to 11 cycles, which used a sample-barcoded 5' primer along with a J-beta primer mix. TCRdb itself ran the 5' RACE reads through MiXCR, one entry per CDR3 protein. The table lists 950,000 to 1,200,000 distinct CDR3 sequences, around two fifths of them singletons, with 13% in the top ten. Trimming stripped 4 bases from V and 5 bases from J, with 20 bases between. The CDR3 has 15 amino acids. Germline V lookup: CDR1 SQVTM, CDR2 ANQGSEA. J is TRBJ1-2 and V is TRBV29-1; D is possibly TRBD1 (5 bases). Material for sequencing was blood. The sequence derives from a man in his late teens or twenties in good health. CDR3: CSVGRREGDRYGYTF. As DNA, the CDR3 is TGCAGCGTTGGTCGCAGGGAAGGCGACCGGTATGGCTACACCTTC.